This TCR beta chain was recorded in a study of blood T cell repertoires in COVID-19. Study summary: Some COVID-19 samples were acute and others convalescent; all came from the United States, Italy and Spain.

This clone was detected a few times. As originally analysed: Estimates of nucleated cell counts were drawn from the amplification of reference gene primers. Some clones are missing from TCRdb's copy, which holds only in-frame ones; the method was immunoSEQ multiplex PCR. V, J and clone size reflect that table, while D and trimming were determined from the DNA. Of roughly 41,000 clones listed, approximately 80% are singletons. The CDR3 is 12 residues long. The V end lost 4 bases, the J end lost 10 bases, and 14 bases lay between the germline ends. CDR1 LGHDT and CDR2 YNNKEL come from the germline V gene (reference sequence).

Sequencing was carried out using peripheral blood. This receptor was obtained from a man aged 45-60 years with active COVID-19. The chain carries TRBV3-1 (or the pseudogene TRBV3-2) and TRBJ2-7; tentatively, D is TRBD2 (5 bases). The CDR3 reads CASSPPGVFQYF. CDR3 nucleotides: TGTGCCAGCAGCCCCCCCGGGGTTTTCCAGTACTTC.